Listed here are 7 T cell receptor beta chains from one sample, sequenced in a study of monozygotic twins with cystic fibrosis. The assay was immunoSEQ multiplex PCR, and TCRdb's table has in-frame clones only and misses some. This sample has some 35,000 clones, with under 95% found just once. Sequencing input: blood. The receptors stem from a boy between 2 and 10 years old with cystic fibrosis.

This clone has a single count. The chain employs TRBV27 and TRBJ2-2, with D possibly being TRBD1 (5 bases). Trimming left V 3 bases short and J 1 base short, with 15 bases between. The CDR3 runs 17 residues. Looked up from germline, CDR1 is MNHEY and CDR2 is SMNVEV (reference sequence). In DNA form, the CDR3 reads TGTGCCAGCAGTTTCTTACTAACAGGCCTGAACACCGGGGAGCTGTTTTTT. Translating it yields CASSFLLTGLNTGELFF.

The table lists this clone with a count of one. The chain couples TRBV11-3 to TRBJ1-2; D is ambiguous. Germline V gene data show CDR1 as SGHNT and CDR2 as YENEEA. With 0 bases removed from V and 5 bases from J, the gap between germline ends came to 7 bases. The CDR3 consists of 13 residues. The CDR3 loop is CASSLDLEYGYTF. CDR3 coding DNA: TGTGCCAGCAGCTTAGACCTCGAGTATGGCTACACCTTC.

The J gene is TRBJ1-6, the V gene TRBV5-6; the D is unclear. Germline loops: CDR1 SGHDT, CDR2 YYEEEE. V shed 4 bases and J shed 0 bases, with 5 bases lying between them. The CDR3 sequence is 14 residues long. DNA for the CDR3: TGTGCCAGCAGCGCTGCCTCCTATAATTCACCCCTCCACTTT. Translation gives CASSAASYNSPLHF.

This chain's CDR3 is CASSERGGGDQPQHF. The CDR3, as DNA: TGCGCCAGCAGTGAGAGAGGGGGTGGAGATCAGCCCCAGCATTTT. The rearrangement links TRBV10-2 to TRBJ1-5, with a tentative D call TRBD1 (6 bases). Trimming cost V 2 bases and J 5 bases, with 13 bases left between them. Germline lookup yields CDR1 WSHSY and CDR2 SAAADI. CDR3 length equals 15 residues.

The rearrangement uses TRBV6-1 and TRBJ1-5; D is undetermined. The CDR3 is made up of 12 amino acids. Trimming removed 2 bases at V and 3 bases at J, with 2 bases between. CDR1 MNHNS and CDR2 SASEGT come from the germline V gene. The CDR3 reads CASSETNQPQHF. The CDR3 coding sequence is TGTGCCAGCAGTGAAACCAATCAGCCCCAGCATTTT.

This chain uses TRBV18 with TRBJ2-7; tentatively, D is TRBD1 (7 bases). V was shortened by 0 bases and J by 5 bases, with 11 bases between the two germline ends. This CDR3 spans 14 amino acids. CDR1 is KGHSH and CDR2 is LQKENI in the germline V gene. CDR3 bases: TGTGCCAGCTCACCACCTTCAGGGGGGCACGAGCAGTACTTC. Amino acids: CASSPPSGGHEQYF.

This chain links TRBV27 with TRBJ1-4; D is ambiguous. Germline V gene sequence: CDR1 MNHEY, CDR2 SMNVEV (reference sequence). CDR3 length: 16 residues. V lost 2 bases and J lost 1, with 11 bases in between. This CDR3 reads CASSLTLVRTNEKLFF. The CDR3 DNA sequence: TGTGCCAGCAGTTTAACATTGGTCCGAACTAATGAAAAACTGTTTTTT.